The subject of this entry is one T cell receptor beta chain. Its antigen is currently unknown. The data originate from a study of cytotoxic CD8 clonotypes in ibrutinib-treated CLL. Findings and caveats of the study: The public clonotypes identified were infrequent and showed contraction or stability on treatment. Baseline-level clonality went beyond age-matched healthy donors and moved in step with circulating CD8+ T-cell counts. Samples from sustained-remission and progressing patients were taken at different times.

Libraries were prepared by immunoSEQ multiplex PCR; TCRdb keeps only in-frame clonotypes and omits some of them. The profile shows 45,000 to 50,000 clones, approximately 53% of them singletons. The CDR3 extends over 18 amino acids. Germline CDR1 SEHNR, CDR2 FQNEAQ (reference sequence). The V and J ends lost 5 bases and 3 bases, in that order; junction bases with no gene match: 15. The rearrangement uses TRBV7-9 and TRBJ1-4; 7 nucleotides line up with TRBD1. The sample in question was PBMCs, obtained after 12 months of ibrutinib treatment. The receptor comes from a human donor with chronic lymphocytic leukemia. The CDR3 is CASSTTGRVSSANEKLFF. The CDR3 nucleotides read TGTGCCAGCAGCACGACAGGGAGAGTATCATCAGCTAATGAAAAACTGTTTTTT. The whole variable domain, remainder taken from reference TRBV7-9 and TRBJ1-4, is DTGVSQNPRHKITKRGQNVTFRCDPISEHNRLYWYRQTLGQGPEFLTYFQNEAQLEKSRLLSDRFSAERPKGSFSTLEIQRTEQGDSAMYLCASSTTGRVSSANEKLFFGSGTQLSVL.